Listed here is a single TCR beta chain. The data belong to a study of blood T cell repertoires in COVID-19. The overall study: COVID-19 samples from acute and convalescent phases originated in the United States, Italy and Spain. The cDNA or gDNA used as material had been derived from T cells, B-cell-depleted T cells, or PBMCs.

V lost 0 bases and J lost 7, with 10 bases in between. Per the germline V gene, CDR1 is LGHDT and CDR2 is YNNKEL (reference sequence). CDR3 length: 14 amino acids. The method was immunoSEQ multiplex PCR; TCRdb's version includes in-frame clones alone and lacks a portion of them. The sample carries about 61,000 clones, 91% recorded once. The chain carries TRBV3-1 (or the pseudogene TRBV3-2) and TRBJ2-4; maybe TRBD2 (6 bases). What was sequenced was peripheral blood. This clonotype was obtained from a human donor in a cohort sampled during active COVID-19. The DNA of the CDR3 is TGTGCCAGCAGCCAAGAATGGGCGGGGAACATTCAGTACTTC. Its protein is CASSQEWAGNIQYF.